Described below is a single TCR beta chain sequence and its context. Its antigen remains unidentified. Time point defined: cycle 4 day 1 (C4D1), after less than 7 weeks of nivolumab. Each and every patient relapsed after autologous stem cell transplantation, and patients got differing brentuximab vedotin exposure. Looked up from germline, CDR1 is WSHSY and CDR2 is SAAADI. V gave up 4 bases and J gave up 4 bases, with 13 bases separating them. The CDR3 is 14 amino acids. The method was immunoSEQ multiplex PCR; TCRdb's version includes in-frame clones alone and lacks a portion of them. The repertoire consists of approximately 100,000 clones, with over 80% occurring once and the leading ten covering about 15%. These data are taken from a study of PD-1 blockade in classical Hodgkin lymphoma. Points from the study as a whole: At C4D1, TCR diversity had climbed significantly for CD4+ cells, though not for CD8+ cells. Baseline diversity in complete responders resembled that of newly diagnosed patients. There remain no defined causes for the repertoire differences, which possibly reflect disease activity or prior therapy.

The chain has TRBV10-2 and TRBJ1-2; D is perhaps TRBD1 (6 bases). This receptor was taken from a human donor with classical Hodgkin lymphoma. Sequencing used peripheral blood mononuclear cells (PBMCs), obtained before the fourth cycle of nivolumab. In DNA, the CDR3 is TGCGCCAGCAGTGGGGGCAGGGGCACCTATGGCTACACCTTC. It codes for CASSGGRGTYGYTF.